These 24 T cell receptor beta chains were all obtained from the same sample, sequenced in a study of blood T cell repertoires in COVID-19. The assay was immunoSEQ multiplex PCR, and TCRdb's table has in-frame clones only and misses some. This sample has about 100,000 clones, with 65% to 90% found just once. Sample: peripheral blood. The receptors originated from a man older than 75 with acute or convalescent COVID-19.

The chain links TRBV6-5 to TRBJ2-7, with TRBD1 as a possible D gene (6 bases). The V end was cut by 4 bases, the J end by 7 bases, with 11 bases between. The CDR3 length is 12 residues. Germline-derived CDR1 and CDR2 are MNHEY and SVGAGI. Here the CDR3 reads CASSFRGREQYF. CDR3 in DNA: TGTGCCAGCAGTTTCAGGGGTAGGGAGCAGTACTTC.

This chain connects TRBV2 to TRBJ2-7; 8 bases map to TRBD2. V lost 1 base to trimming and J lost 2 bases; unmatched junction nucleotides: 4. Germline CDR1 reads SNHLY; CDR2 reads FYNNEI. The CDR3 totals 15 residues. CDR3 protein: CASSEGVLAAYEQYF. Written as DNA, the CDR3 is TGTGCCAGCAGTGAAGGAGTACTAGCGGCCTACGAGCAGTACTTC.

The chain combines TRBV9 with TRBJ2-1; a possible D gene is TRBD2 (6 bases). This CDR3 is 15 amino acids long. Germline loops: CDR1 SGDLS, CDR2 YYNGEE. V shed 0 bases and J shed 2 bases, with 9 bases lying between them. The CDR3 is CASSVEASAYNEQFF. For the CDR3, the DNA is TGTGCCAGCAGCGTAGAAGCTAGCGCCTACAATGAGCAGTTCTTC.

This chain connects TRBV28 to TRBJ1-6, with TRBD1 as a possible D gene (6 bases). V lost 3 bases to trimming and J lost 7 bases, with 10 bases between them. Per the germline V gene, CDR1 is MDHEN and CDR2 is SYDVKM. CDR3 length: 14 residues. CDR3 DNA sequence: TGTGCCAGCAGTTTTGAGACAGGCAATTCACCCCTCCACTTT. This gives the protein CASSFETGNSPLHF.

J is TRBJ2-1 and V is TRBV7-2, with 8 positions matching TRBD1. CDR1 SGHTA and CDR2 FQGNSA come from the germline V gene. The CDR3 covers 15 residues. The V segment lost 5 bases and the J segment 4 bases; nucleotides outside the gene matches: 7. CDR3 bases: TGTGCCAGCAGCCTCGACAGGGGAAATTACAATGAGCAGTTCTTC. Its translation: CASSLDRGNYNEQFF.

The chain links TRBV18 to TRBJ1-2; 7 bases agree with TRBD1. The CDR3 extends over 18 amino acids. Losses at the gene ends were 3 bases for V and 8 bases for J; bases not matched to a gene: 21. Looked up from germline, CDR1 is KGHSH and CDR2 is LQKENI. The CDR3 loop reads CASSPERQGRSAAGGYTF. CDR3 in DNA: TGTGCCAGCTCACCCGAACGACAGGGTAGATCGGCGGCGGGCGGCTACACCTTC.

This clone is a singleton in its sample. The gene calls are TRBV7-2 and TRBJ2-2, with unresolved D. Trimming removed 5 bases at V and 2 bases at J, with 21 bases between. CDR1 and CDR2 (germline): SGHTA, FQGNSA. This CDR3 has 18 amino acids. The CDR3 DNA sequence: TGTGCCAGCAGCCCATTACCTGGTAGAACTAAAAACACCGGGGAGCTGTTTTTT. This translates into CASSPLPGRTKNTGELFF.

This clone came up a few times. A junction end diverges from the germline sequence, so it may reflect a read error. V is TRBV7-3 and J is TRBJ2-1, with D unresolved. The germline gives CDR1 SGHTA, CDR2 FQGTGA. The length of the CDR3 is 12 residues. The CDR3 DNA follows: TGTGCCAGCAGCCCGAATTTGGGTAGTCGGGTCTTC. It yields the protein CASSPNLGSRVF.

The genes are TRBV2 and TRBJ1-5; TRBD1 matches 9 bases. Germline V gene lookup returns CDR1 SNHLY and CDR2 FYNNEI. The CDR3 is made up of 15 amino acids. V gave up 8 bases and J gave up 4 bases; unmatched junction bases: 9. As DNA, the CDR3 is TGTGCCAGCGGGCCAGGGACAGGGAGGAATCAGCCCCAGCATTTT. Its protein product is CASGPGTGRNQPQHF. The full variable domain, completed using reference TRBV2 and TRBJ1-5, is EPEVTQTPSHQVTQMGQEVILRCVPISNHLYFYWYRQILGQKVEFLVSFYNNEISEKSEIFDDQFSVERPDGSNFTLKIRSTKLEDSAMYFCASGPGTGRNQPQHFGDGTRLSIL.

The chain employs TRBV10-3 and TRBJ1-3; the D gene is possibly TRBD1 (5 bases). V lost 3 bases and J lost 2, with 8 bases in between. Germline values: CDR1 ENHRY, CDR2 SYGVKD. There are 14 residues in the CDR3. The CDR3 loop reads CAISEGEAGNTIYF. The CDR3 nucleotides read TGTGCCATCAGTGAAGGGGAAGCTGGAAACACCATATATTTT.

The chain joins TRBV20-1 to TRBJ2-7, with unresolved D. V shed 6 bases and J shed 3 bases, with 9 bases lying between them. The germline V gene has CDR1 DFQATT and CDR2 SNEGSKA (reference sequence). This CDR3 region has 11 residues. This CDR3 reads CSASPNYEQYF. The CDR3 nucleotides are TGCAGTGCGAGTCCTAACTACGAGCAGTACTTC.

J is TRBJ2-3 and V is TRBV5-4; D may be TRBD1 (6 bases). In germline, CDR1 is SGHNT, CDR2 YYREEE (reference sequence). Trimming stripped 0 bases from V and 1 base from J, with 15 bases between. CDR3 length equals 17 residues. The CDR3 DNA reads TGTGCCAGCAGCTTGGCCGTGCGGGCAGGGGGCACAGATACGCAGTATTTT. Its protein is CASSLAVRAGGTDTQYF.

The chain employs TRBV12-3 or TRBV12-4 and TRBJ1-1; the D gene is possibly TRBD1 (5 bases). With 6 bases removed from V and 6 bases from J, the gap between germline ends came to 8 bases. The CDR3 is made up of 11 amino acids. The chain's CDR3 is CASRRGSEAFF. The CDR3 nucleotides are TGTGCCAGCAGAAGGGGTTCTGAAGCTTTCTTT.

The chain carries TRBV28 and TRBJ2-7, with a possible D match to TRBD2 (5 bases). Germline V gene sequence: CDR1 MDHEN, CDR2 SYDVKM. V was clipped by 8 bases and J by 1 base, with 18 bases between them. This CDR3 has 15 amino acids. In DNA, the CDR3 is TGTGCCAGCTTTCCACGGGGAGTGCCTTCCTACGAGCAGTACTTC. Translating gives CASFPRGVPSYEQYF.

This chain joins TRBV15 and TRBJ2-7, with D possibly being TRBD2 (5 bases). The CDR3 consists of 15 residues. Trimming left V 5 bases short and J 5 bases short, with 19 bases between. Looked up from germline, CDR1 is LNHNV and CDR2 is YYDKDF (reference sequence). CDR3 region: CATSRLTTPDNEQYF. The CDR3 region has the DNA TGTGCCACCAGCCGACTAACTACACCCGACAACGAGCAGTACTTC. Using reference TRBV15 and TRBJ2-7 for the parts outside the CDR3, the full variable domain is DAMVIQNPRYQVTQFGKPVTLSCSQTLNHNVMYWYQQKSSQAPKLLFHYYDKDFNNEADTPDNFQSRRPNTSFCFLDIRSPGLGDTAMYLCATSRLTTPDNEQYFGPGTRLTVT.

The chain employs TRBV7-2 and TRBJ2-7, with a tentative D call TRBD2 (6 bases). Germline values: CDR1 SGHTA, CDR2 FQGNSA. Trimming took off 1 base at V and 5 bases at J, with 12 bases between the two ends. CDR3 length: 14 residues. The CDR3, as DNA: TGTGCCAGCAGCTTAGACGCTAGCGCTCACGAGCAGTACTTC. Protein sequence: CASSLDASAHEQYF.

The chain uses TRBV12-3 or TRBV12-4 and TRBJ1-1; D is possibly TRBD1 (5 bases). The V and J ends lost 3 bases and 6 bases respectively, with 11 bases between them. This CDR3 comprises 13 residues. The CDR3, as DNA: TGTGCCAGCAGTTTGGGGGAGGGCCCTGAAGCTTTCTTT. It is translated as CASSLGEGPEAFF.

This chain uses TRBV7-9 with TRBJ2-1, with 9 positions matching TRBD2. V was clipped by 5 bases and J by 6 bases; unmatched bases: 2. The CDR3 loop spans 13 amino acids. CDR1 is SEHNR, CDR2 FQNEAQ, per germline (reference sequence). Here the CDR3 reads CASSLGLANEQFF. The CDR3 nucleotides are TGTGCCAGCAGCCTGGGACTAGCCAATGAGCAGTTCTTC. Full variable domain (missing parts from reference TRBV7-9 and TRBJ2-1): DTGVSQNPRHKITKRGQNVTFRCDPISEHNRLYWYRQTLGQGPEFLTYFQNEAQLEKSRLLSDRFSAERPKGSFSTLEIQRTEQGDSAMYLCASSLGLANEQFFGPGTRLTVL.

The chain uses TRBV28 and TRBJ1-5; 7 nucleotides align to TRBD1. V was clipped by 6 bases and J by 4 bases; unmatched bases: 12. The CDR3 contains 16 residues. The germline CDR1 and CDR2 sequences are MDHEN and SYDVKM. The CDR3 protein is CASRMIPGTANQPQHF. The DNA of the CDR3 is TGTGCCAGCAGAATGATCCCCGGGACAGCTAATCAGCCCCAGCATTTT.

The chain has TRBV7-2 and TRBJ1-4; 10 bases are shared with TRBD1. The J segment lost 0 bases and the V segment lost 3 bases, leaving 1 base of the junction unmatched. There are 16 residues in the CDR3. Germline V gene lookup returns CDR1 SGHTA and CDR2 FQGNSA. The CDR3 sequence is CASSLTGGATNEKLFF. In nucleotides, the CDR3 is TGTGCCAGCAGCTTGACAGGGGGCGCAACTAATGAAAAACTGTTTTTT.

The V and J genes are TRBV28 and TRBJ1-1, with D possibly being TRBD1 (5 bases). There are 13 residues in the CDR3. Trimming took 7 bases from V and 2 from J, leaving 11 bases between them. Germline CDR1 and CDR2: MDHEN and SYDVKM. The CDR3 reads CASKEGANTEAFF. The CDR3 bases are TGTGCCAGCAAAGAAGGGGCTAACACTGAAGCTTTCTTT.

The chain has TRBV28 and TRBJ2-1, with 9 bases fitting TRBD1. V lost 3 bases, J lost 4 bases, and 1 base stayed unmatched. This CDR3 region has 14 residues. CDR1 is MDHEN and CDR2 is SYDVKM in the germline V gene. The CDR3 spells CASSFGTGYNEQFF. CDR3 nucleotides: TGTGCCAGCAGTTTTGGGACAGGGTACAATGAGCAGTTCTTC.

This clone was seen a few times. The same CDR3 also results from other DNA sequences found in this sample. The rearrangement uses TRBV18 and TRBJ2-2; 10 bases match TRBD1. Losses at the gene ends were 2 bases for V and 5 bases for J; bases not matched to a gene: 2. Germline V gene data show CDR1 as KGHSH and CDR2 as LQKENI. This CDR3 region has 15 residues. CDR3 nucleotide sequence: TGTGCCAGCTCACCAGGGACAGGGGTTACCGGGGAGCTGTTTTTT. Protein sequence: CASSPGTGVTGELFF.

This chain links TRBV6-2 or TRBV6-3 with TRBJ2-7; TRBD2 matches at 8 bases. The CDR3 consists of 14 residues. From germline, CDR1 is MNHEY and CDR2 SVGEGT. Trimming at V came to 2 bases and at J to 9 bases, leaving 9 bases not matched to a gene. The CDR3 reads CASSYRLAGWGQYF. The CDR3, as DNA: TGTGCCAGCAGTTACCGCCTAGCGGGCTGGGGGCAGTACTTC.